This T cell receptor (beta chain) was observed in a study of shared clonotypes between healthy human individuals. This table comes from immunoSEQ multiplex PCR, and its TCRdb copy is limited to in-frame clones, with some not included. The repertoire holds millions of clones, with over 85% as singletons. Germline values: CDR1 SNHLY, CDR2 FYNNEI. Trimming removed 1 base from V and 4 bases from J, with 11 bases in between. This CDR3 has 15 amino acids. The sequence derives from a young man in good health. Sequencing used naive CD4+ T cells sorted from blood. The subset was: CD45RA+ positively selected. V and J are TRBV2 and TRBJ1-3, with D hard to call. As DNA, the CDR3 is TGTGCCAGCAGTGAAGACCCGCCGGTAGGAAACACCATATATTTT. Protein sequence: CASSEDPPVGNTIYF.